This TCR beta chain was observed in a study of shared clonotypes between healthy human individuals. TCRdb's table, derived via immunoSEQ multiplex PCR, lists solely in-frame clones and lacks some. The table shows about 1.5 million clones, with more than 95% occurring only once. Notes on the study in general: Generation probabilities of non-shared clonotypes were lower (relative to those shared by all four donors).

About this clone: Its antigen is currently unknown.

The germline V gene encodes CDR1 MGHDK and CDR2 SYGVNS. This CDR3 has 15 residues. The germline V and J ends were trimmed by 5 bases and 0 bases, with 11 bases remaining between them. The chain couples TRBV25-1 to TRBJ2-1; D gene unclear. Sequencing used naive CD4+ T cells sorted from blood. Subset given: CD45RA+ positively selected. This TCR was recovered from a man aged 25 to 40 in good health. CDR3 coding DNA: TGTGCCAGCAGTCGGCGGATTAGCTCCTACAATGAGCAGTTCTTC. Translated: CASSRRISSYNEQFF.